This T cell receptor (beta chain) was recorded in a study of T cell responses to AZD1222 COVID-19 vaccine (dated by TCRdb to about 2021). The study in broad terms: Because spike-specific TCR depth and breadth did not differ between the two schedules, AZD1222 recipients who got a second dose at roughly 4 weeks were pooled with those who got a second dose at roughly 12 weeks. A total of 230 to 250 trial participants underwent TCR sequencing, of whom 207 received two doses of AZD1222 and roughly 25 received two doses of the MenACWY control vaccine. Trial participants were enrolled into age subgroups of 18-55, 56-69 and 70-plus years, which contained around 150, 29 and 61 TCR-sequenced participants, respectively. The paper's findings and limits, for the study overall: The whole spike protein was spanned by vaccine-associated CD4 TCRs, and dominant responses were seen in regions 160-218 and 743-854. Spike-specific TCR breadth and depth rose significantly after two AZD1222 doses compared with day 0 and with MenACWY recipients. Only a handful of AZD1222 recipients were SARS-CoV-2 seropositive at baseline, limiting conclusions about previously exposed vaccinees. Because no samples from the day 14 peak response were available, repertoires could be characterized only after the peak T cell response. Participants were mostly white British, with more females than males. The authors suggested clonal diversity may have been underestimated. Reportedly, almost half of the unique spike-specific TCRs recognized epitopes lying outside the regions that are mutated in the B.1.351 and B.1.1.7 variants. The 56-69-year group was small, and its depth increase did not reach significance, likely because of low power.

The CDR3 sequence holds 14 residues, the cysteine and phenylalanine included. Only the CDR3 DNA stays, 42 bases, in frame from base 1. The V end loses 4 bases and the J end loses 1 base, and a stretch of 10 bases separates them. Taken from the germline V gene (reference sequence), the CDR1 and CDR2 loops are LGHDT and YNNKEL. The CDR3 regions of human TCRbeta chains were subjected to immunosequencing. The original methods were these. Repertoire TCRs were checked for matches against a reference library of SARS-CoV-2-specific TCRs that had been generated using the MIRA antigen-specificity platform. Breadth was defined as the fraction of unique TCRs that were SARS-CoV-2-associated. Depth was defined as the fraction of total T cells that were SARS-CoV-2-associated. Using the MIRA data, each spike-specific TCR was mapped to the spike region that the TCR reacts to and placed in a CD4 or CD8 class. Log10-transformed breadth and depth values were compared by one-way ANOVA with Sidak's multiple comparisons tests. Here the immuneACCESS table is served through TCRdb, limited to in-frame sequences with V and J called. Missing clones are a known gap in these copies; in checked studies unresolved V genes cover under half, and the rest lacks a known reason. Clonal size and the V and J genes are those of that table, whereas D and trimming came from the DNA. In all, the sample holds 130,000 to 150,000 clones, and about 90% of those were seen once. The top ten clones comprise around 5.2% of the sample.

The time point label on this specimen signifies: baseline before first vaccination. Samples from vaccinated people were obtained from the UK trials COV001 and COV002, which included a single-blind randomized controlled phase 2/3 trial of AZD1222 (ChAdOx1 nCoV-19) in healthy adults. For TCRbeta chain sequencing, PBMC samples were collected from trial participants at day 0 and at day 28 after the second dose. For this clone: The target of this receptor is not known. Base-call qualities are not available, and no considerably larger clone is one nucleotide away.

Sequences were derived from peripheral blood, sampled on day 0 of AZD1222 vaccination. This clonotype originated in an adult in good health. The chain is assembled from TRBV3-1 (or the pseudogene TRBV3-2) and TRBJ2-5; TRBD1 is possibly the D segment (5 matching bases). The DNA reads as follows: TGTGCCAGCAGCCCGTGGCAGGGCCAAGAGACCCAGTACTTC. The encoded protein is CASSPWQGQETQYF.